The T cell receptor beta chain under discussion was sequenced for a study of vaccination effects on CD4 cells after COVID-19. Generated by immunoSEQ multiplex PCR, the TCRdb table keeps only in-frame clones and is missing some. The sample yields more than 60,000 clones, around 70% seen once. Once cultured for about 9 days, the cells underwent separation to obtain CD4+ T cells. All participants had two doses of either the BNT162b2 or mRNA-1273 vaccine. Half the medium was swapped for IL-2 medium on days 3 and 7. A few counts support this clone. Its target is not known. CDR1 and CDR2 from the germline V gene are SEHNR and FQNEAQ (reference sequence). The CDR3 sequence is 11 residues long. V was trimmed by 5 bases and J by 7 bases, leaving 6 bases between them.

The sample consisted of CD4+ T cells from PBMCs cultured without peptide, taken after COVID-19 vaccination. This clonotype originated in a human donor who received a COVID-19 vaccine. V usage is TRBV7-9 and J usage is TRBJ2-1; D remains ambiguous. Here the CDR3 reads CASSLSNEQFF. The CDR3 DNA follows: TGTGCCAGCAGCCTCTCTAATGAGCAGTTCTTC.